The next 28 T cell receptor beta chains were all read from a single sample in a study of T cell clonality in common variable immunodeficiency. The protocol was immunoSEQ multiplex PCR, while the TCRdb copy is restricted to in-frame clones and leaves out a portion. The repertoire shows tens of thousands of clones, none seen only once; the top ten take 0.9% to 1%. Sequenced sample: peripheral blood mononuclear cells. The receptors were gathered from a person aged 18 to 75 in good health.

This clone has a count of ten or more. Read coverage stops 3 residues before the CDR3 terminus; the germline J gene supplies the remainder. V and J are TRBV5-8 and TRBJ2-6, with D hard to call. The CDR3 length is 13 residues. V shed 2 bases and J shed 3 bases, with 3 bases lying between them. The germline V gene encodes CDR1 SGHTS and CDR2 YDEGEE. The sequenced part of the CDR3 DNA is TGTGCCAGCAGCTTTAGTGGGGCCAACGTC. It translates to CASSFSGANV. The complete CDR3 reads CASSFSGANVLTF.

Many counts were recorded for this clone. The observed sequence ends 3 residues before the CDR3 terminus, with the missing tail filled in from the germline J gene. The genes are TRBV5-4 and TRBJ2-1; possibly TRBD2 for D (5 bases). V lost 1 base to trimming and J lost 6 bases, with 11 bases between them. The CDR3 runs to 14 residues. From germline, CDR1 is SGHNT and CDR2 YYREEE (reference sequence). The CDR3 loop reads CASSLRTDFNEQFF. Partial CDR3 DNA: TGTGCCAGCAGCTTGAGGACGGACTTCAATGAG.

In this sample, this clone turned up many times. The CDR3 end lies 3 residues beyond the end of the read and is filled in from the germline J gene. The rearrangement uses TRBV20-1 and TRBJ2-1; TRBD2 might be the D (6 bases). The CDR3 contains 13 residues. CDR1 is DFQATT, CDR2 SNEGSKA, per germline (reference sequence). V shed 2 bases and J shed 5 bases, with 10 bases lying between them. The CDR3 bases that were read are TGCAGTGCTAGATTCAGGACTAACAATGAG. Protein product: CSARFRTNNE. The whole CDR3 region reads CSARFRTNNEQFF.

This clone has ten or more counts. One end of the junction fails to match germline, which may point to a read error. The read is 3 residues too short to cover the CDR3 end, so that end is filled in from the germline J gene. The chain uses TRBV7-9 and TRBJ2-1; D unresolved. There are 11 residues in the CDR3. CDR1 is SEHNR, CDR2 FQNEAQ, per germline (reference sequence). CDR3 DNA (partial): TGTGCCAGCAGCGTAGCCGGTGAG. It encodes CASSVAGE. The entire CDR3 protein is CASSVAGEQFF. Full variable domain (rest looked up from reference TRBV7-9 and TRBJ2-1): DTGVSQNPRHKITKRGQNVTFRCDPISEHNRLYWYRQTLGQGPEFLTYFQNEAQLEKSRLLSDRFSAERPKGSFSTLEIQRTEQGDSAMYLCASSVAGEQFFGPGTRLTVL.

This clone was observed many times. The read gets to within 3 residues of the CDR3 end, and the germline J gene fills in the rest. The chain couples TRBV6-2 or TRBV6-3 to TRBJ1-2; 9 nucleotides match TRBD1. The CDR3 extends over 13 amino acids. V was pared by 6 bases and J by 4 bases, with 3 bases of the junction left unmatched. In germline, CDR1 is MNHEY, CDR2 SVGEGT. The part of the CDR3 DNA that was read is TGTGCCAGCAGATTGACAGGGGGCTATGGC. Its protein is CASRLTGGYG. The CDR3, in full, reads CASRLTGGYGYTF.

This clone was seen ten or more times. Coverage ceases 3 residues before the CDR3 finishes, and the germline J gene fills in the end. J is TRBJ1-1 and V is TRBV5-1, with TRBD1 matching over 10 bases. Trimming cost V 2 bases and J 3 bases; bases outside gene matches: 1. CDR3 length: 14 residues. CDR1 is SGHRS and CDR2 is YFSETQ in the germline V gene. The CDR3 sequence: CASSFGTGDTEAFF. Partial CDR3 DNA: TGCGCCAGCAGCTTTGGGACAGGGGACACTGAA.

At least ten counts were recorded for this clone. Sequencing ends 3 residues short of the CDR3 end; the germline J gene provides the rest. The chain uses TRBV18 and TRBJ2-7; weak D call: TRBD1 (8 bases). Germline loops: CDR1 KGHSH, CDR2 LQKENI. CDR3 size: 13 residues. V dropped 8 bases and J dropped 4 bases, with 15 bases sitting between them. The CDR3 is CASGGGQAYEQYF. Partial CDR3 DNA: TGTGCCAGCGGGGGGGGACAGGCGTACGAG.

This clone was detected many times. This CDR3 reads CATRMTAGGLGTQYF. The CDR3 DNA, read in part, is TGCGCCACACGGATGACAGCGGGAGGGCTGGGTACG. J is TRBJ2-3 and V is TRBV5-1, with 10 bases aligning to TRBD2. The read ends 3 residues before the CDR3 terminus; that terminus is restored from the germline J gene. This CDR3 is 15 amino acids long. The germline gives CDR1 SGHRS, CDR2 YFSETQ. The V and J ends lost 9 bases and 8 bases, in that order; junction bases with no gene match: 15.

In its sample, this clone was seen many times. The sequenced fragment ends 3 residues before the CDR3 boundary, so the rest is inferred from the germline J gene. The chain joins TRBV2 to TRBJ2-5; TRBD2 matches 12 bases. With V trimmed by 4 bases and J by 7 bases, 1 base remained unmatched. Germline CDR1 and CDR2: SNHLY and FYNNEI. The CDR3 spans 13 residues. The sequenced CDR3 bases are TGTGCCAGCAGTGGGACTAGCGGGGCGACC. Its translation is CASSGTSGAT. From start to end, the CDR3 is CASSGTSGATQYF. The whole variable domain, filled in from reference TRBV2 and TRBJ2-5, reads EPEVTQTPSHQVTQMGQEVILRCVPISNHLYFYWYRQILGQKVEFLVSFYNNEISEKSEIFDDQFSVERPDGSNFTLKIRSTKLEDSAMYFCASSGTSGATQYFGPGTRLLVL.

This clone was recorded many times. The missing CDR3 end, 3 residues past where the read stops, is filled in from the germline J gene. J is TRBJ1-3 and V is TRBV5-1; TRBD1 matches at 9 bases. CDR1 and CDR2 (germline): SGHRS, YFSETQ. With 8 bases clipped from V and 0 bases from J, the junction kept 9 bases outside the gene matches. This CDR3 has 16 amino acids. The CDR3 protein is CASSTGTGSSGNTIYF. CDR3 DNA, as far as it was read: TGCGCCAGTTCCACCGGGACAGGGTCCTCTGGAAACACC.

This clone has ten or more counts. The read comes to an end 3 residues before the CDR3 does, leaving the germline J gene to fill in the end. The V and J genes are TRBV12-3 or TRBV12-4 and TRBJ1-2; 8 nucleotides agree with TRBD1. V trimming: 7 bases; J trimming: 0 bases; junction bases outside the gene matches: 4. The CDR3 is 14 residues long. CDR3: CASKETGANYGYTF. CDR3 DNA, as far as it was read: TGTGCCAGCAAAGAGACAGGGGCTAACTATGGC.

This clone was recorded at least ten times. The CDR3 end is not reached by the read, which stops 3 residues before it; the germline J gene fills it in. The chain carries TRBV11-2 and TRBJ2-7, with 7 bases identical to TRBD1. This CDR3 has 14 amino acids. The V segment lost 5 bases and the J segment 1 base; nucleotides outside the gene matches: 5. Per germline, CDR1 SGHAT and CDR2 FQNNGV. CDR3 DNA, as far as it was read: TGTGCCAGCAGCAACCGGGACAGATCCTACGAG. Amino acids: CASSNRDRSYE. The complete CDR3 reads CASSNRDRSYEQYF. Complete variable domain (other parts from reference TRBV11-2 and TRBJ2-7): EAGVAQSPRYKIIEKRQSVAFWCNPISGHATLYWYQQILGQGPKLLIQFQNNGVVDDSQLPKDRFSAERLKGVDSTLKIQPAKLEDSAVYLCASSNRDRSYEQYFGPGTRLTVT.

This clone has a count of ten or more. The missing CDR3 end, 3 residues past where the read stops, is filled in from the germline J gene. This chain uses TRBV10-3 with TRBJ2-5; TRBD2 matches at 8 bases. V trimming: 3 bases; J trimming: 5 bases; junction bases outside the gene matches: 5. The CDR3 has 14 residues. Germline-derived CDR1 and CDR2 are ENHRY and SYGVKD. The sequenced part of the CDR3 DNA is TGTGCCATCAGTGAAAGTGGCGGGGGGGAGACC. This encodes CAISESGGGET. The entire CDR3 sequence reads CAISESGGGETQYF.

Many counts were recorded for this clone. The CDR3 end lies 3 residues beyond the end of the read and is filled in from the germline J gene. The gene calls are TRBV5-1 and TRBJ2-1; perhaps TRBD1 as D (5 bases). Germline CDR1 and CDR2: SGHRS and YFSETQ. CDR3 size: 13 residues. V lost 3 bases and J lost 7, with 11 bases in between. The sequenced CDR3 bases are TGCGCCAGCAGCTGGGGCGGTGGGAATGAG. Translating it yields CASSWGGGNE. The whole CDR3 is CASSWGGGNEQFF.

This clone was counted ten times or more. Coverage ceases 3 residues before the CDR3 finishes, and the germline J gene fills in the end. The chain couples TRBV5-1 to TRBJ2-1, with 11 bases aligning to TRBD2. CDR1 is SGHRS and CDR2 is YFSETQ in the germline V gene. The CDR3 is 17 residues long. Trimming removed 0 bases from V and 6 bases from J; junction bases left unmatched: 8. The sequenced part of the CDR3 DNA is TGCGCCAGCAGCTTGGCTAGCGGGGGGTCCCTAGGCAATGAG. It translates to CASSLASGGSLGNE. The complete CDR3 sequence is CASSLASGGSLGNEQFF.

In its sample, this clone was seen many times. The read falls 3 residues short of the CDR3 end, and the missing part is taken from the germline J gene. This sequence joins TRBV12-3 or TRBV12-4 and TRBJ2-2; TRBD1 matches at 7 bases. CDR3 size: 18 residues. Trimming took 8 bases from V and 0 from J; bases not matched to a gene: 15. The CDR3 here is CASRTARRGLANTGELFF. The CDR3 bases that were read are TGTGCCAGCCGGACGGCGCGAAGGGGGCTTGCGAACACCGGGGAG.

Many counts were recorded for this clone. The germline gene is not matched at one end of the junction; a read error may be the cause. Read sequence stops 3 residues before the CDR3 end, and the germline J gene provides the missing end. The chain employs TRBV4-2 and TRBJ2-7; TRBD1 is a possible D gene (6 bases). The CDR3 is 15 residues long. CDR1 is LGHNA, CDR2 YNFKEQ, per germline. The CDR3 protein is CASSQELQGRYEQYF. The covered CDR3 bases are TGCGCCAGCAGCCAAGAGTTACAGGGAAGGTACGAG.

In this sample, this clone turned up many times. The read halts 3 residues ahead of the CDR3 end, with the missing end drawn from the germline J gene. V gene TRBV6-4 combines with J gene TRBJ1-6; no clear D. Germline V gives CDR1 MRHNA, CDR2 SNTAGT. The CDR3 length is 17 residues. V was clipped by 2 bases and J by 3 bases, with 14 bases between them. CDR3 bases read: TGTGCCAGCAGTGACGTCCCGGGGTTCCGCTATAATTCACCC. It encodes CASSDVPGFRYNSP. The whole CDR3 protein is CASSDVPGFRYNSPLHF.

This clone was recorded at least ten times. The read ends 3 residues before the CDR3 terminus; that terminus is restored from the germline J gene. The chain links TRBV30 to TRBJ1-2; TRBD1 might be the D (6 bases). V lost 0 bases to trimming and J lost 4 bases, with 12 bases between them. Germline CDR1 GTSNPN, CDR2 SVGIG (reference sequence). The CDR3 has 14 amino acids. The CDR3 is CAWSVQLGAYGYTF. The DNA read from the CDR3 is TGTGCCTGGAGTGTCCAGTTGGGGGCCTATGGC. Looking up the rest from reference TRBV30 and TRBJ1-2 gives the full variable domain: SQTIHQWPATLVQPVGSPLSLECTVEGTSNPNLYWYRQAAGRGLQLLFYSVGIGQISSEVPQNLSASRPQDRQFILSSKKLLLSDSGFYLCAWSVQLGAYGYTFGSGTRLTVV.

This clone was observed many times. Coverage ceases 3 residues before the CDR3 finishes, and the germline J gene fills in the end. V and J are TRBV3-1 (or the pseudogene TRBV3-2) and TRBJ1-3; perhaps TRBD1 as D (6 bases). The V end lost 4 bases, the J end lost 4 bases, and 26 bases lay between the germline ends. The CDR3 is made up of 19 amino acids. Germline CDR1 reads LGHDT; CDR2 reads YNNKEL (reference sequence). The sequenced part of the CDR3 DNA is TGTGCCAGCAGCCCTGAAGGGGACAAACACCGACCGAGGGGAAACACC. Translated: CASSPEGDKHRPRGNT. The CDR3 in its entirety is CASSPEGDKHRPRGNTIYF.

This clone was found many times. The read is 3 residues too short to cover the CDR3 end, so that end is filled in from the germline J gene. The V call is TRBV5-1, the J call TRBJ1-6, with a tentative D call TRBD1 (5 bases). CDR1 and CDR2 from the germline V gene are SGHRS and YFSETQ. CDR3 length: 14 amino acids. V was trimmed by 0 bases and J by 10 bases, leaving 11 bases between them. CDR3: CASSLEGQGSPLHF. CDR3 bases read: TGCGCCAGCAGCTTGGAAGGTCAGGGCTCACCC.

This clone appeared many times. Sequencing ends 3 residues short of the CDR3 end; the germline J gene provides the rest. The chain has TRBV4-2 and TRBJ2-5; TRBD1 aligns across 9 bases. Germline trimming cut 2 bases from V and 5 bases from J; bases unmatched to any gene: 9. Looked up from germline, CDR1 is LGHNA and CDR2 is YNFKEQ. The CDR3 is 16 amino acids. Here the CDR3 reads CASSQLGTGILETQYF. CDR3 DNA (partial): TGTGCCAGCAGCCAACTCGGGACAGGGATCTTGGAGACC.

There are many counts of this clone. The observed sequence ends 3 residues before the CDR3 terminus, with the missing tail filled in from the germline J gene. The chain joins TRBV19 to TRBJ2-7; 10 bases are shared with TRBD1. V shed 2 bases, J shed 6 bases, and the junction held 4 bases outside the gene matches. The germline CDR1 and CDR2 sequences are LNHDA and SQIVND (reference sequence). This CDR3 is 14 amino acids long. The sequenced part of the CDR3 DNA is TGTGCCAGTAGTATACCGGGACAGGGGAGCGAG. This sequence encodes CASSIPGQGSE. The full CDR3 is CASSIPGQGSEQYF.

This clone was detected many times. The read finishes 3 residues shy of the CDR3 end, and the germline J gene is used to complete it. V is TRBV19 and J is TRBJ2-5; a weak D match, TRBD1 (6 bases). The CDR3 has 15 amino acids. Germline V lookup: CDR1 LNHDA, CDR2 SQIVND (reference sequence). The ends were cut back, 5 bases at V and 5 bases at J, with 18 bases in the middle. CDR3 bases read: TGTGCCAGTAGTCCCCGACCCCAGGGGCTGGAGACC. Protein: CASSPRPQGLET. The full CDR3 protein is CASSPRPQGLETQYF.

Many counts were recorded for this clone. The read gets to within 3 residues of the CDR3 end, and the germline J gene fills in the rest. V usage is TRBV6-2 or TRBV6-3 and J usage is TRBJ1-1, with a tentative D call TRBD1 (6 bases). Germline CDR1 reads MNHEY; CDR2 reads SVGEGT. The V gene lost 0 bases and the J gene lost 4 bases, with 15 bases spanning the gap. CDR3 length: 16 amino acids. CDR3 bases read: TGTGCCAGCAGTTACTCCACGGGACGAGGGGGCACTGAA. Its protein product is CASSYSTGRGGTE. The full CDR3 reads CASSYSTGRGGTEAFF.

This clone has at least ten counts. Read coverage stops 3 residues before the CDR3 terminus; the germline J gene supplies the remainder. V usage is TRBV4-2 and J usage is TRBJ1-1; 9 bases are a match to TRBD1. CDR1 is LGHNA, CDR2 YNFKEQ, per germline. After removal of 8 bases from V and 1 base from J, the junction contained 8 bases not matched to a gene. This CDR3 is 15 amino acids long. CDR3 DNA, as far as it was read: TGTGCCAGCTTGAATGGGGGACAGGGGAACACTGAA. Translating it yields CASLNGGQGNTE. Given in full, the CDR3 is CASLNGGQGNTEAFF.

In this sample, this clone turned up many times. The sequence runs out 3 residues before the end of the CDR3; the remainder is reconstructed from the germline J gene. The chain carries TRBV20-1 and TRBJ2-5; TRBD2 matches 13 bases. Germline V gene lookup returns CDR1 DFQATT and CDR2 SNEGSKA (reference sequence). J was trimmed by 5 bases and V by 6 bases; bases with no gene match: 15. The CDR3 has 17 amino acids. The part of the CDR3 DNA that was read is TGCAGTGCCAGCTCCGGGACTAGCGGGATATCGGGGGAGACC. This encodes CSASSGTSGISGET. The whole CDR3 sequence reads CSASSGTSGISGETQYF.

This clone was counted many times. The read stops 3 residues short of the end of the CDR3; the missing end is completed from the germline J gene. The chain links TRBV4-1 to TRBJ2-3; TRBD1 agrees at 9 bases. V lost 5 bases and J lost 3; bases outside the gene matches: 6. Germline V gene data show CDR1 as MGHRA and CDR2 as YSYEKL. The CDR3 has 15 amino acids. The sequenced part of the CDR3 DNA is TGCGCCAGCAGCTTCCCGGGACAGGGTACAGATACG. Protein: CASSFPGQGTDT. The whole CDR3 sequence is CASSFPGQGTDTQYF.